This TCR beta chain was observed in a study of spatial heterogeneity in lung cancer. Study information: Sequencing consistently turned up more beta-chain sequences than alpha-chain sequences.

Notes on this clonotype: At one end the junction does not follow the germline gene, possibly because of a read error.

TCRdb itself ran the 5' RACE reads through MiXCR, one entry per CDR3 protein. The data show around 87,000 distinct CDR3 sequences, approximately 12% seen once. This sample's time point: sample taken at primary tumor resection. The donors, about 74 patients with untreated early-stage non-small cell lung cancer, provided the samples. The input material, whole RNA from tumor, nontumor lung or frozen PBMC, was sequenced unsorted. CDR1 SGHTA and CDR2 FQGNSA come from the germline V gene. The CDR3 has 15 amino acids. The chain recombines TRBV7-2 with TRBJ2-3; 7 bases are a match to TRBD2. This receptor was obtained from a male donor with early-stage non-small cell lung cancer. Sequenced here: PBMCs, sampled at surgery. The CDR3 DNA follows: TGTGTCAGCAGCTCCCCGACTAGCAGCGCAGATACGCAGTATTTT. Its translation is CVSSSPTSSADTQYF.